What follows are 17 T cell receptor beta chains derived from one specimen sequenced in a study of graft-versus-host responses after intestinal transplantation. No antigen is known for these receptors. Generated by immunoSEQ multiplex PCR, the TCRdb table keeps only in-frame clones and is missing some. The data show 93,000 or so clones, 93% seen once. Specimen: unstimulated CD8+ T cells sorted from spleen or lymph node cells, collected before intestinal transplant. The receptors stem from a human donor who received an intestinal transplant.

The genes are TRBV19 and TRBJ2-1; 9 bases fit TRBD2. CDR1 LNHDA and CDR2 SQIVND come from the germline V gene (reference sequence). CDR3 length: 15 residues. The trim removed 5 bases at V and 4 bases at J, leaving 6 bases unmatched. The CDR3 nucleotides are TGTGCCAGTAGTTTTAGCGGGGGACCTTACAATGAGCAGTTCTTC. The encoded protein is CASSFSGGPYNEQFF.

The CDR3 reads CATSREMPASDGYTF. As DNA, the CDR3 is TGTGCCACCAGCAGAGAAATGCCTGCATCCGATGGCTACACCTTC. The chain recombines TRBV15 with TRBJ1-2; D is unresolved. Trimming took off 0 bases at V and 6 bases at J, with 14 bases between the two ends. From germline, CDR1 is LNHNV and CDR2 YYDKDF (reference sequence). This CDR3 has 15 residues.

DNA for the CDR3: TGTGCCAGCAGCTTAGGTAGAGGGACTACCTACGAGCAGTACTTC. Its translation is CASSLGRGTTYEQYF. V is TRBV13 and J is TRBJ2-7, with TRBD2 identical over 7 bases. The CDR3 extends over 15 amino acids. Germline V CDR1 and CDR2: PRHDT, FYEKMQ (reference sequence). V trimming: 0 bases; J trimming: 2 bases; junction bases outside the gene matches: 4.

The genes are TRBV30 and TRBJ2-3, with D unclear. Germline-derived CDR1 and CDR2 are GTSNPN and SVGIG (reference sequence). Trimming took off 1 base at V and 2 bases at J, with 10 bases between the two ends. This CDR3 is 14 amino acids long. The CDR3 sequence: CAWSASSFTDTQYF. CDR3 bases: TGTGCCTGGAGTGCTAGTAGCTTCACAGATACGCAGTATTTT.

The chain carries TRBV10-3 and TRBJ2-1; D not certain. V was pared by 3 bases and J by 8 bases, with 17 bases between. CDR1 is ENHRY, CDR2 SYGVKD, per germline. This CDR3 contains 15 residues. The CDR3 nucleotides read TGTGCCATCAGTGATGATTCTAAAAACCGAGATGAGCAGTTCTTC. It yields the protein CAISDDSKNRDEQFF.

The chain has TRBV7-2 and TRBJ1-2; a possible D gene is TRBD1 (5 bases). This CDR3 region has 14 residues. Trimming stripped 6 bases from V and 2 bases from J, with 13 bases between. Germline V gene sequence: CDR1 SGHTA, CDR2 FQGNSA. CDR3 loop: CASSPTASNYGYTF. DNA of the CDR3: TGTGCCAGCAGTCCGACAGCCTCAAACTATGGCTACACCTTC.

CDR3 bases: TGTGCCAGCAGCTTAGGTCCCGACGAGCAGTACTTC. It is translated as CASSLGPDEQYF. The genes are TRBV28 and TRBJ2-7; D is ambiguous. Trimming took 6 bases from V and 5 from J, leaving 11 bases between them. This CDR3 has 12 amino acids. Germline assignment: CDR1 MDHEN and CDR2 SYDVKM.

The V call is TRBV14, the J call TRBJ2-7; D remains ambiguous. Germline V lookup: CDR1 SGHDN, CDR2 FVKESK. Trimming took 7 bases from V and 0 from J, leaving 10 bases between them. This CDR3 is built from 13 residues. CDR3 DNA: TGTGCCAGCATACGGGCACTCTCCTACGAGCAGTACTTC. Protein: CASIRALSYEQYF.

The chain's CDR3 is CASTQRGGTFSGNTIYF. Written as DNA, the CDR3 is TGTGCCAGTACTCAAAGGGGAGGAACCTTCTCTGGAAACACCATATATTTT. The rearrangement joins TRBV19 to TRBJ1-3, with TRBD1 as a possible D gene (5 bases). Per germline, CDR1 LNHDA and CDR2 SQIVND (reference sequence). V lost 7 bases and J 0 bases, leaving 19 bases between the germline ends. This CDR3 has 17 amino acids.

The gene calls are TRBV9 and TRBJ1-2; D gene unclear. The V gene lost 3 bases and the J gene lost 4 bases, with 16 bases spanning the gap. The CDR3 loop spans 15 amino acids. Germline V gene lookup returns CDR1 SGDLS and CDR2 YYNGEE. The CDR3 DNA is TGTGCCAGCAGCGGCACAGACAATTGGGCCTATGGCTACACCTTC. Amino acid sequence: CASSGTDNWAYGYTF.

This clone was seen a handful of times. The genes are TRBV7-9 and TRBJ1-5; D gene uncertain. Germline assignment: CDR1 SEHNR and CDR2 FQNEAQ (reference sequence). Trimming cost V 5 bases and J 7 bases, with 9 bases left between them. The CDR3 is made up of 12 amino acids. CDR3 amino acids: CASSKSDQPQHF. CDR3 nucleotide sequence: TGTGCCAGCAGCAAGTCAGACCAGCCCCAGCATTTT.

The chain links TRBV6-1 to TRBJ1-2; D is unresolved. Trimming took off 3 bases at V and 4 bases at J, with 15 bases between the two ends. Germline loops: CDR1 MNHNS, CDR2 SASEGT. This CDR3 contains 15 residues. As DNA, the CDR3 is TGTGCCAGCAGTGACGGGGTGCTTGGTGTCTATGGCTACACCTTC. Residues: CASSDGVLGVYGYTF.

V gene TRBV9 combines with J gene TRBJ1-1, with D possibly being TRBD1 (5 bases). The CDR3 loop spans 13 amino acids. Germline CDR1 SGDLS, CDR2 YYNGEE. Trimming took off 5 bases at V and 4 bases at J, with 12 bases between the two ends. CDR3 sequence: CASSFGTGTEAFF. CDR3 DNA: TGTGCCAGCAGTTTCGGGACGGGCACTGAAGCTTTCTTT.

The J gene is TRBJ2-7, the V gene TRBV4-1, with 9 bases lining up with TRBD1. CDR3 size: 12 residues. The V segment lost 5 bases and the J segment 7 bases; nucleotides outside the gene matches: 3. Germline V gene lookup returns CDR1 MGHRA and CDR2 YSYEKL. This chain's CDR3 is CASSAGTGEQYF. The CDR3 coding sequence is TGCGCCAGCAGCGCGGGGACAGGGGAGCAGTACTTC.

This clone has just one count. The chain links TRBV13 to TRBJ1-4, with no clear D. This CDR3 region has 15 residues. The V end was cut by 2 bases, the J end by 4 bases, with 11 bases between. Germline values: CDR1 PRHDT, CDR2 FYEKMQ (reference sequence). CDR3 DNA sequence: TGTGCCAGCAGCTTAAGGAGTAGAGGTAATGAAAAACTGTTTTTT. Translating it yields CASSLRSRGNEKLFF.

This clone appeared a single time. The V gene is TRBV19, the J gene TRBJ2-1, with D possibly being TRBD1 (6 bases). Germline V gene lookup returns CDR1 LNHDA and CDR2 SQIVND (reference sequence). There are 14 residues in the CDR3. V was shortened by 1 base and J by 4 bases, with 8 bases between the two germline ends. The CDR3 bases are TGTGCCAGTAGTATAGCCGGACAGTACAATGAGCAGTTCTTC. Protein sequence: CASSIAGQYNEQFF. The whole variable domain, remainder taken from reference TRBV19 and TRBJ2-1, is DGGITQSPKYLFRKEGQNVTLSCEQNLNHDAMYWYRQDPGQGLRLIYYSQIVNDFQKGDIAEGYSVSREKKESFPLTVTSAQKNPTAFYLCASSIAGQYNEQFFGPGTRLTVL.

This sequence joins TRBV2 and TRBJ1-6, with 7 bases matching TRBD1. The CDR3 sequence is 16 residues long. CDR1 SNHLY and CDR2 FYNNEI come from the germline V gene. Trimming at V came to 5 bases and at J to 4 bases, leaving 8 bases not matched to a gene. The DNA for the CDR3 is TGTGCCAGCAGTATCTCCGACAGGGAGTATAATTCACCCCTCCACTTT. Encoded protein: CASSISDREYNSPLHF.